These 3 T cell receptor beta chains were sequenced from one sample in a study of blood T cell repertoires in COVID-19. Method: immunoSEQ multiplex PCR; TCRdb's copy keeps in-frame clones and lacks some. The profile shows approximately 80,000 clones, around four fifths of them singletons. Specimen: peripheral blood. Receptors originate from a human donor in a cohort sampled during active COVID-19.

The chain links TRBV20-1 to TRBJ2-7; D remains ambiguous. Trimming took off 3 bases at V and 0 bases at J, with 9 bases between the two ends. The CDR3 sequence is 13 residues long. Germline values: CDR1 DFQATT, CDR2 SNEGSKA (reference sequence). The CDR3 DNA reads as TGCAGTGCTAGTCAGGATCCCTCCTACGAGCAGTACTTC. Amino acids: CSASQDPSYEQYF.

The genes are TRBV7-8 and TRBJ1-5; TRBD1 is a possible D gene (5 bases). V dropped 4 bases and J dropped 2 bases, with 15 bases sitting between them. CDR1 and CDR2 (germline): SGHVS, FQNEAQ. This CDR3 spans 16 amino acids. The DNA of the CDR3 is TGTGCCAGCAGCTCCCGGGGGGGAGCCCGCAATCAGCCCCAGCATTTT. Translating it yields CASSSRGGARNQPQHF.

This clone appeared a few times. V usage is TRBV28 and J usage is TRBJ2-7; TRBD2 matches at 9 bases. This CDR3 has 15 amino acids. Germline V gene sequence: CDR1 MDHEN, CDR2 SYDVKM. J gave up 10 bases and V 1 base, and 11 bases lay outside the gene matches. In DNA, the CDR3 is TGTGCCAGCAGTTTATTGGGACTAGCACCCTACTTTCAGTACTTC. It is translated as CASSLLGLAPYFQYF.